Below, 2 T cell receptor beta chains from the same sample are listed, as sequenced in a study of blood T cells in healthy people across ages (dated by TCRdb to between 2015 and 2016). The library was made by 5' RACE. TCRdb records Illumina HiSeq 2500 as the sequencer. A second PCR of roughly 7 to 12 cycles was run with a J-beta primer mix and a sample-barcoded 5' primer. TCRdb reran the public reads through fastp at Q25 and MiXCR, keeping productive beta chains. Here each entry gathers all rows of one CDR3 protein and keeps the most common genes and DNA. The sample table holds about 1,500,000 distinct CDR3 sequences, of which around 42% were seen once. The ten largest clones take up 7.9% of the sample. Sequenced material: blood. The receptors were sampled from a woman aged 18 to 35 in good health.

The chain has TRBV29-1 and TRBJ2-5, with D unclear. The J call may not be correct, given that the DNA end is closer to TRBJ2-7. The CDR3 consists of 11 residues. Germline CDR1 reads SQVTM; CDR2 reads ANQGSEA. The CDR3 sequence: CSVDVTGEQYF. The CDR3 DNA is TGCAGCGTAGATGTTACCGGCGAGCAGTACTTC.

The chain employs TRBV15 and TRBJ2-7; 11 bases match TRBD2. The CDR3 contains 16 residues. V gave up 1 base and J gave up 2 bases; unmatched junction bases: 4. CDR1 and CDR2 from the germline V gene are LNHNV and YYDKDF (reference sequence). The CDR3 is CATSRGLAGITYEQYF. Here the CDR3 DNA reads TGTGCCACCAGCAGAGGACTAGCGGGAATAACCTACGAGCAGTACTTC.